This T cell receptor beta chain was found in a study of T-cell reconstitution after alpha-beta-depleted transplantation in children. Points from the study as a whole: From surviving recipient T cells and thymic progenitors came the high day-60 TCRbeta diversity observed in some patients. The authors attributed T-cell counts and diversity one year after transplant mostly to newly produced T cells. About two months after transplant, alpha-beta T cells reportedly came from several hundred expanded graft clones.

This sample's TCRbeta library carried unique molecular identifier barcodes. TCRdb itself ran the PCR reads through MiXCR, one entry per CDR3 protein. Among 45,000 to 60,000 distinct CDR3 sequences listed, 40% to 65% were seen once. There are a few counts of this clonotype. As yet, its antigen is unknown. The germline V gene encodes CDR1 SGHDT and CDR2 YYEEEE. Trimming left V 4 bases short and J 0 bases short, with 26 bases between. The CDR3 runs to 21 residues. Here the sequenced sample was peripheral blood, taken before TCRalphabeta/CD19-depleted stem cell transplant. The receptor was derived from a boy under two years old with SCID, due to receive a stem cell transplant. This chain joins TRBV5-6 and TRBJ2-6; D might be TRBD2 (6 bases). DNA of the CDR3: TGTGCCAGCAGCGCGATTAAGTCAGGGCCCCGGGGGTACTCTGGGGCCAACGTCCTGACTTTC. Translation: CASSAIKSGPRGYSGANVLTF. The whole variable domain, filled in from reference TRBV5-6 and TRBJ2-6, reads DAGVTQSPTHLIKTRGQQVTLRCSPKSGHDTVSWYQQALGQGPQFIFQYYEEEERQRGNFPDRFSGHQFPNYSSELNVNALLLGDSALYLCASSAIKSGPRGYSGANVLTFGAGSRLTVL.